This TCR beta chain was recorded in a study of prognosis after radiotherapy for stage I lung cancer. About the research overall: After radiotherapy, distant metastases appeared in a few patients at a median of approximately 7 months, and 15 patients showed no significant progression. Study-wide results and limits: Where distant metastases developed, patients had lower Shannon entropy after stereotactic body radiation therapy.

The CDR3 has 13 amino acids. Germline loops: CDR1 MNHNS, CDR2 SASEGT. Amplification of the TCR beta CDR3 (from genomic DNA) was done by two-round multiplex PCR. Round one of PCR was performed, and it used primers specific to each TRBV and TRBJ gene. TCRdb reprocessed the multiplex PCR reads with MiXCR, giving one entry per CDR3 protein. The data contain roughly 30,000 distinct CDR3 sequences, around 34% of them singletons. Comments on this clonotype: Its antigen remains unidentified. Relative to the germline gene, one junction end is altered; a read error may explain this.

The chain has TRBV6-1 and TRBJ2-1, with D perhaps TRBD2 (5 bases). The sample here was PBMCs, taken before or after stereotactic body radiation therapy (not recorded which). This sequence was found in a donor aged 50 or older with non-small cell lung cancer. CDR3 in DNA: TGTGCCAGCAGTAGTCTAGCTGGAGTTGAGCATTTCTTC. Its protein is CASSSLAGVEHFF.